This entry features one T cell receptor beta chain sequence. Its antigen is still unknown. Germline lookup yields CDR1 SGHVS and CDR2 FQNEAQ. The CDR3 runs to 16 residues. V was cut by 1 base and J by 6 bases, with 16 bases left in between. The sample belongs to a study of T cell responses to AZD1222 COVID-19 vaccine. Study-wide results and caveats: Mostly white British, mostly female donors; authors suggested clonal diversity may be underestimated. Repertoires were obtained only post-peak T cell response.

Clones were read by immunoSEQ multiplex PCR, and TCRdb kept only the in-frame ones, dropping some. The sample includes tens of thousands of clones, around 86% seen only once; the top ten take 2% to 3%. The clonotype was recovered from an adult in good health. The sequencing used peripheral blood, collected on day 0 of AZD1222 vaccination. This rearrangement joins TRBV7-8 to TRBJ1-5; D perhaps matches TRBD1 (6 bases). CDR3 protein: CASSLERGVGSQPQHF. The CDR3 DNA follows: TGTGCCAGCAGCTTAGAGAGGGGGGTCGGAAGTCAGCCCCAGCATTTT.